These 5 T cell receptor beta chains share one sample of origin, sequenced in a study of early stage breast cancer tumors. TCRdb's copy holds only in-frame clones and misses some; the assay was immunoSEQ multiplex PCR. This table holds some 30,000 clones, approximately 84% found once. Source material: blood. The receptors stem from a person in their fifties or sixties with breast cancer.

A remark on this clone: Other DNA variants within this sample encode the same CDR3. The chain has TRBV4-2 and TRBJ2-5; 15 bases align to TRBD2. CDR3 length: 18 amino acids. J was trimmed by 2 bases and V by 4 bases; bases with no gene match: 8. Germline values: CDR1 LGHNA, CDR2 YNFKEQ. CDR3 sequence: CASSLGLAGGPRQETQYF. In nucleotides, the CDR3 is TGTGCCAGCAGCCTAGGACTAGCGGGAGGGCCTCGTCAAGAGACCCAGTACTTC.

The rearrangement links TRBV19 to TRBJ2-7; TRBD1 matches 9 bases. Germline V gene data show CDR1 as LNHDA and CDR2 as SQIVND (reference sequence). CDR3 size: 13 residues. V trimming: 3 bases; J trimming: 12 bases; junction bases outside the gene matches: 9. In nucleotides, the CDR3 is TGTGCCAGTAGTATGGTGACAGGGGGACTTCCGTACTTC. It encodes CASSMVTGGLPYF.

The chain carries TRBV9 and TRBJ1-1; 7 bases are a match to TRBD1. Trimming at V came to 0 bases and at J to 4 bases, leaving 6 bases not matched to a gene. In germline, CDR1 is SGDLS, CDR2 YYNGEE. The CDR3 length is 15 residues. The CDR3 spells CASSVEGRGGTEAFF. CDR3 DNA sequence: TGTGCCAGCAGCGTAGAAGGCAGGGGGGGCACTGAAGCTTTCTTT.

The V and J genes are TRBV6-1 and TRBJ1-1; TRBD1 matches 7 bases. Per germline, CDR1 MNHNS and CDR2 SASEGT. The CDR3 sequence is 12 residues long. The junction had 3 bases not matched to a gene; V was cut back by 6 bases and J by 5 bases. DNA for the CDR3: TGTGCCAGCAGAGCACAGGGGACTGAAGCTTTCTTT. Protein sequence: CASRAQGTEAFF.

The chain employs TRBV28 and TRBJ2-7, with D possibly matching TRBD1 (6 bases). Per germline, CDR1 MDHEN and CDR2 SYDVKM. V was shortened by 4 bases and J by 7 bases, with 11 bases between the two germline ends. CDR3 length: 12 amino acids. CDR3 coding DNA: TGTGCCAGCAGTTCTGAGGGGGAAGAGCAGTACTTC. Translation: CASSSEGEEQYF.